The sequence of this TCR beta chain was determined in a study of beta chain features in type 1 diabetes (dated by TCRdb to the late 2010s). Regarding the complete study: Mean age, gender distribution, total cell number and subset yield did not differ between patients and healthy donors. The study compared TCRB repertoires of sorted circulating CD4+ T cell subsets between recently diagnosed type 1 diabetes patients and matched healthy donors. A total of approximately 110,000,000 sorted cells were examined across all samples, and a strong correlation was observed between cell number per subset and RNA yield. Whereas all 30 or so donors provided naive and central memory subsets, regulatory and stem cell-like memory subsets were isolated from just 8 patients and about 8 healthy donors. The research as a whole found: Because the HLA sub-analyses included only small numbers of individuals, any influence of HLA type on TCRB rearrangement was left unresolved. At VDJ recombination sites, type 1 diabetes patients had fewer insertions and more deleted nucleotides, which implies abnormalities in thymic rearrangement. A moderate but significant shortening of TCRB CDR3 length was observed in type 1 diabetes patients in all four CD4+ subsets. Shorter templates might have been favored by PCR, but patient and control samples were amplified and corrected together, so both groups would have been affected equally by any skew. Sequencing cDNA rather than genomic DNA could over-represent highly expressing activated cells, although activation and CD3 levels did not differ between groups. Naive, central memory and regulatory TCRB repertoires appeared more similar among patients than among healthy donors.

Relative to germline, V is 5 bases shorter and J is 5 bases shorter, with 7 bases between their ends. The CDR3 goes from the cysteine to the phenylalanine over 11 residues. The sequence is cut down to CDR3 DNA, 33 bases in frame from base 1. Reading the germline V gene gives CDR1 SGHRS and CDR2 YFSETQ. Each donor gave one peripheral blood draw, averaging approximately 120 mL, which was collected into heparinised tubes. Using a panel that included CD45RO, CCR7, CD25, CD127, CD95 and CD27, naive, central memory, regulatory and stem cell-like memory CD4+ T cells were sorted on a BD FACSAria II. All sorted populations exceeded 95% purity. PBMCs were isolated immediately by Lymphoprep density gradient centrifugation and stained directly without culture. To minimize batch effects, samples were stained and sorted in pairs, one healthy donor with one patient per experiment. Turning to this clone: Its antigen specificity is not known. Base qualities are not recorded, but no much larger clone differs from it by a single base.

The High Capacity cDNA Reverse Transcription Kit was used to reverse transcribe all of the isolated RNA, meaning that expressed TCRB transcripts were what got sequenced. Deep immunoSEQ sequencing was applied to naive, central memory and regulatory T cell samples, giving an average of roughly 3.5 million total reads per sample. After sorted cells were lysed in RLT buffer, RNA was extracted with DNase-treated RNeasy Micro or Mini kits, with the choice depending on cell number. To prevent cross-contamination, each cell subset was processed individually, whereas patient and healthy donor samples were processed jointly. The immunoSEQ multiplex PCR was used to amplify TCRB sequences from cDNA, yielding 87-bp fragments that span the CDR3 region. Sequencing of the amplicons was done on the Illumina HiSeq platform. Turning to the authors' computational methods: PCR bias was computationally corrected using synthetic template baselines, reads within Hamming distance 2 were collapsed, and singletons that could not be merged were discarded. Reads were aligned against IMGT to assign V, D and J genes, CDR3 length and insertions or deletions at six rearrangement sites. Within each subset, clonotype counts were normalized to sorted cell number, and only after that were true diversity and Gini coefficients computed with the tcR R package. The overlap coefficient, calculated on TCRB nucleotide sequences, was used to measure repertoire sharing. Out-of-frame TCRB sequences from naive cells were analyzed to stand in for the pre-selection repertoire. TCRdb's version of the immuneACCESS table is confined to in-frame rearrangements and falls short of the full clone set. An unresolved V gene accounts for under half of the shortfall where checked; the remainder is of unknown origin. Clonal size and the V and J genes are those of that table, whereas D and trimming came from the DNA. This sample gives about 360,000 clones in total; around 12% of them show up just once. The ten largest account for around 0.02% of the sample.

Material for sequencing was naive CD4+ T cells from blood. This specimen's cell subset or site label, per the study, means: true naive CD4+ T cells. The sequence was obtained from a man aged 18 to 30 in good health. This chain is built from TRBV5-1 and TRBJ2-5; D gene: possibly TRBD1, on 5 matching bases. The CDR3 protein: CASRDMETQYF. The nucleotide sequence is given as TGCGCCAGCAGGGACATGGAGACCCAGTACTTC.